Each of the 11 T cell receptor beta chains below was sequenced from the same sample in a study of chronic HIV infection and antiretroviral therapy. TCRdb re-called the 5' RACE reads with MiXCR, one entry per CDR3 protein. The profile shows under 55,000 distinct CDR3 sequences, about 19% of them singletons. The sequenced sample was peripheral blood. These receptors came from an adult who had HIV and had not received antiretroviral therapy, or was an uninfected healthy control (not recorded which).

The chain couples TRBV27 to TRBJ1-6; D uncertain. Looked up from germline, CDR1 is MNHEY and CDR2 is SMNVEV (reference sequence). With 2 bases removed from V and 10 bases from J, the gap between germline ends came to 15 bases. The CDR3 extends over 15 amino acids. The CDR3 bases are TGTGCCAGCAGTTTAACGACTTTACCCAAATCACCCCTCCACTTT. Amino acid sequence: CASSLTTLPKSPLHF.

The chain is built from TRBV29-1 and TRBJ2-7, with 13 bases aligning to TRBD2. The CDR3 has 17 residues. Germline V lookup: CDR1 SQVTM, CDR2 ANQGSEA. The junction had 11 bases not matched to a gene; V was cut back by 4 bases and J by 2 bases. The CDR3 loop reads CSVGRTSGSGTAYEQYF. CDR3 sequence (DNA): TGCAGCGTTGGACGGACTAGCGGGAGTGGAACTGCCTACGAGCAGTACTTC.

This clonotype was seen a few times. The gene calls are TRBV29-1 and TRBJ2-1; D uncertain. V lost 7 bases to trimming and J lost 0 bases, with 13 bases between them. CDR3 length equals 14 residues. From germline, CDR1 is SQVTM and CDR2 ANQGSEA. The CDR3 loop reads CSATFTSSYNEQFF. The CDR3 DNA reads TGCAGCGCTACGTTCACGAGCTCCTACAATGAGCAGTTCTTC.

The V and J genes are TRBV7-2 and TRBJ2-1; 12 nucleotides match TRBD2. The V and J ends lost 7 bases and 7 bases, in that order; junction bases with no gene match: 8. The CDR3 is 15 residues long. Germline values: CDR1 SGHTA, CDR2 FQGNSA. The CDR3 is CASTQTGTSGNEQFF. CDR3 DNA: TGTGCCAGCACCCAAACCGGGACTAGCGGGAATGAGCAGTTCTTC.

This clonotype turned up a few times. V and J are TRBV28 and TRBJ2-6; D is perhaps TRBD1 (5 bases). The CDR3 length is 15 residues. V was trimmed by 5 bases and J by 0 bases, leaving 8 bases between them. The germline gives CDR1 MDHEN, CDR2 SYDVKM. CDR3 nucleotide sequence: TGTGCCAGCAGTCCAAGGGGCTCTGGGGCCAACGTCCTGACTTTC. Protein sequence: CASSPRGSGANVLTF.

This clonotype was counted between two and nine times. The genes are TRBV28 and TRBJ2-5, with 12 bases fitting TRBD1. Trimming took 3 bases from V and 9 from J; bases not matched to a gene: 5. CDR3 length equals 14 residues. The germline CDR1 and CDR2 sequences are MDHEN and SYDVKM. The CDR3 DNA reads TGTGCCAGCAGTTTGGGACAGGGGGCGAGAGCCCAGTACTTC. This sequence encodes CASSLGQGARAQYF.

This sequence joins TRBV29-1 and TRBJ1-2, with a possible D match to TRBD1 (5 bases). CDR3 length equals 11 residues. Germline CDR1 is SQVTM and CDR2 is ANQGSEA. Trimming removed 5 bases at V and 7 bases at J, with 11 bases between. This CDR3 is CSVHAGTGYTF. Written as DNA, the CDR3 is TGCAGCGTTCATGCCGGGACTGGCTACACCTTC.

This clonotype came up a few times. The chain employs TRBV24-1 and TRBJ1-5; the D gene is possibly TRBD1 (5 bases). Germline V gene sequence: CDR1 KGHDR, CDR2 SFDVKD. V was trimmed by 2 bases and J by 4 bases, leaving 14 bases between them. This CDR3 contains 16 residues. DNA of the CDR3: TGTGCCACCAGTGATTCAAGGGGTATGAAGAATCAGCCCCAGCATTTT. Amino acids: CATSDSRGMKNQPQHF.

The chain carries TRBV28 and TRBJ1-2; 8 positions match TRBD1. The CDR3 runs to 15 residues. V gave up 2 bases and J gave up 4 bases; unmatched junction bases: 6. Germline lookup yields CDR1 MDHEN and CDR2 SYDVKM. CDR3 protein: CASSLPGGTGYGYTF. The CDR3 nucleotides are TGTGCCAGCAGTTTACCAGGGGGCACTGGCTATGGCTACACCTTC.

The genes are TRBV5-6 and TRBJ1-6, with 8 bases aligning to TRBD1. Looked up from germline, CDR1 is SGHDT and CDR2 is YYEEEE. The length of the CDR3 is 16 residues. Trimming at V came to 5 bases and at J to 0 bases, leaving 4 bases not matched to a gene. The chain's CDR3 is CASSRDRSSYNSPLHF. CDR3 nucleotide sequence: TGTGCCAGCAGTCGGGACAGGAGCTCCTATAATTCACCCCTCCACTTT.

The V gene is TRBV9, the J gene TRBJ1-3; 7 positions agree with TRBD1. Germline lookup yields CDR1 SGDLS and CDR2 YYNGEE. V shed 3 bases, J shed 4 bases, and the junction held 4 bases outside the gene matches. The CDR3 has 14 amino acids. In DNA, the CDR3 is TGTGCCAGCAGCGCCAAGGGGGCAGGAAACACCATATATTTT. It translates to CASSAKGAGNTIYF.